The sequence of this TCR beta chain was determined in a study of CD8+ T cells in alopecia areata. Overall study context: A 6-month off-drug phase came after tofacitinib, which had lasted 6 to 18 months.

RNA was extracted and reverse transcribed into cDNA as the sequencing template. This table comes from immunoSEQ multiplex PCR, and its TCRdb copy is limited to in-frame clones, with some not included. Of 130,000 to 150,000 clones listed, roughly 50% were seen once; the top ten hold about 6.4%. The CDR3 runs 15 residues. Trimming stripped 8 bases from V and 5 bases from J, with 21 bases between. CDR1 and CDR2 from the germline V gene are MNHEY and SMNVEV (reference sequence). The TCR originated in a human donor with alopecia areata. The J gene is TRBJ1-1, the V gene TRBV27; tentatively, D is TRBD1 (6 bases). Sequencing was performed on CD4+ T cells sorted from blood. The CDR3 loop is CASRDRGAPRTEAFF. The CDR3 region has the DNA TGTGCCAGCCGAGATCGGGGGGCGCCCCGGACTGAAGCTTTCTTT.